The TCR beta chain under discussion was sequenced for a study of T cell repertoires in cytomegalovirus infection (dated by TCRdb to the late 2010s). Broadly, across the study: Because public TCR beta signatures pointed to carriage of CMV infection together with the matching HLA type, the HLA type of each donor mattered for the analysis. The research as a whole found: Carriers of CMV infection plus the relevant HLA type were discriminated by the cumulative frequency of public TCR beta family members in the study cohort and in an independent roughly 370-donor cohort. The ex vivo response was dominated by HLA-C-restricted CMV-specific TCR beta clonotypes, which also provided the single most frequent clonotype in two of eight donors.

This clonotype was observed a handful of times. It has no known antigen specificity. Per-nucleotide qualities are absent, and no much larger clonotype sits a single base away. CDR3 length: 15 amino acids, cysteine to phenylalanine. Only the CDR3 DNA is retained, 45 bases long and in frame from the first base. CDR1 and CDR2 were assigned from the germline V gene as SGHRS and YFSETQ. Relative to germline, V is missing 0 bases and J is missing 7 bases, with 3 bases of the junction outside any gene match. These reads were obtained on an Illumina HiSeq 1500. TCRdb redid the processing of the public reads, applying fastp at Q25 and MiXCR, and retained in-frame beta chains. Merged by CDR3 protein, the rows form single entries marked with the most common genes and DNA. Within this sample are some 180,000 distinct CDR3 sequences, with approximately 20% of them counted one time only. Under 3.5% of the sample is held by the ten biggest clonotypes.

The chain uses TRBV5-1 and TRBJ2-1; 11 bases in the junction line up with TRBD2. The TCR sequence derives from a human donor in good health (CMV status not recorded). Some clones in this sample may be carry-over from other donors' samples. The sequenced sample was PBMCs. The DNA sequence is TGCGCCAGCAGCTTGGATCCTAGCGGGAGGAATGAGCAGTTCTTC. Its protein product is CASSLDPSGRNEQFF.